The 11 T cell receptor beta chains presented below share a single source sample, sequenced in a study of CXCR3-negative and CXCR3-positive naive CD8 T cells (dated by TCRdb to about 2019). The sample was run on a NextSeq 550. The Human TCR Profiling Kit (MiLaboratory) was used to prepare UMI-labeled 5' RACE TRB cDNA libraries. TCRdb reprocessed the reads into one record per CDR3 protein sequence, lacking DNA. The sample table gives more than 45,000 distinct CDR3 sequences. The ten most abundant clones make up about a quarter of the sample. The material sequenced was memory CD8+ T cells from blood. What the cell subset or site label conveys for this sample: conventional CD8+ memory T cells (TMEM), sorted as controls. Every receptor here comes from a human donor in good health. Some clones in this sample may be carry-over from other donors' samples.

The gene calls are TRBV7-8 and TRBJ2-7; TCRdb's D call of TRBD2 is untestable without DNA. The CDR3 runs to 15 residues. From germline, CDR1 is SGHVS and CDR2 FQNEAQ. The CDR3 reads CASSQASGGHYEQYF.

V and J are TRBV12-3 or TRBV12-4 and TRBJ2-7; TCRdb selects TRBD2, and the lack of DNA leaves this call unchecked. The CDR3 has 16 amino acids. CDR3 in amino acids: CASSLVAGGTIYEQYF.

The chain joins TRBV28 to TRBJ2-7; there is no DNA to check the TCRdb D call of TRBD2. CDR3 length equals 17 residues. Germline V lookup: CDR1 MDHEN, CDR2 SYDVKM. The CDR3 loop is CASSPGTSGSDSYEQYF.

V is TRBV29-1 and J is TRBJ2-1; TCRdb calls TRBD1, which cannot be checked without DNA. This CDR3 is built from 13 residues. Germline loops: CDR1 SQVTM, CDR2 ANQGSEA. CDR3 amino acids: CSVDTGTYQEQFF.

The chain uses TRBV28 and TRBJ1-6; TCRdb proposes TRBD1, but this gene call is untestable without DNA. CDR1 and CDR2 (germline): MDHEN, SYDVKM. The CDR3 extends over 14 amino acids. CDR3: CASRNDARWSALHF.

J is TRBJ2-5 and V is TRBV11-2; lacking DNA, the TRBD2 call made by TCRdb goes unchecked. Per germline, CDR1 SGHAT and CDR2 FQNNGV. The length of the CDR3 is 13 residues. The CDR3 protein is CASSLSPAKTQYF.

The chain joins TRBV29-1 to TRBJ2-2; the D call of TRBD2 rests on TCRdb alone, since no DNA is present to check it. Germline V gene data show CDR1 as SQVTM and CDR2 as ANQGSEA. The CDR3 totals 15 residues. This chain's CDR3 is CSVDSSGSETGELFF.

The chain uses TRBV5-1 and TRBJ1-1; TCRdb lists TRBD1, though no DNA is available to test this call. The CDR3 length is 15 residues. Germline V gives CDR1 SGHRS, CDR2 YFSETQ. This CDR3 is CASSDPRQGANEAFF.

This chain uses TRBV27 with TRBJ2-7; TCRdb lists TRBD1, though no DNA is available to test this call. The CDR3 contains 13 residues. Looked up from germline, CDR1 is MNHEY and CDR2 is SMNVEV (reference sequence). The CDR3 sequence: CASGQGAMREQYF.

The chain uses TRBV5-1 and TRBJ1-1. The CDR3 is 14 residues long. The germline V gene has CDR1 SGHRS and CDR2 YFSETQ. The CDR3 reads CASSLEGPNTEAFF. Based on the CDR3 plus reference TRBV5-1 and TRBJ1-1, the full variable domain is KAGVTQTPRYLIKTRGQQVTLSCSPISGHRSVSWYQQTPGQGLQFLFEYFSETQRNKGNFPGRFSGRQFSNSRSEMNVSTLELGDSALYLCASSLEGPNTEAFFGQGTRLTVV.

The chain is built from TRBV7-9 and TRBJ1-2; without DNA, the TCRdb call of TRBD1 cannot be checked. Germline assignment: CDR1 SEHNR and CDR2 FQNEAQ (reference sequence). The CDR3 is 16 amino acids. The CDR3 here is CASLDLDSIFNYGYTF. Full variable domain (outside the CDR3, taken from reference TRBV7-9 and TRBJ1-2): DTGVSQNPRHKITKRGQNVTFRCDPISEHNRLYWYRQTLGQGPEFLTYFQNEAQLEKSRLLSDRFSAERPKGSFSTLEIQRTEQGDSAMYLCASLDLDSIFNYGYTFGSGTRLTVV.